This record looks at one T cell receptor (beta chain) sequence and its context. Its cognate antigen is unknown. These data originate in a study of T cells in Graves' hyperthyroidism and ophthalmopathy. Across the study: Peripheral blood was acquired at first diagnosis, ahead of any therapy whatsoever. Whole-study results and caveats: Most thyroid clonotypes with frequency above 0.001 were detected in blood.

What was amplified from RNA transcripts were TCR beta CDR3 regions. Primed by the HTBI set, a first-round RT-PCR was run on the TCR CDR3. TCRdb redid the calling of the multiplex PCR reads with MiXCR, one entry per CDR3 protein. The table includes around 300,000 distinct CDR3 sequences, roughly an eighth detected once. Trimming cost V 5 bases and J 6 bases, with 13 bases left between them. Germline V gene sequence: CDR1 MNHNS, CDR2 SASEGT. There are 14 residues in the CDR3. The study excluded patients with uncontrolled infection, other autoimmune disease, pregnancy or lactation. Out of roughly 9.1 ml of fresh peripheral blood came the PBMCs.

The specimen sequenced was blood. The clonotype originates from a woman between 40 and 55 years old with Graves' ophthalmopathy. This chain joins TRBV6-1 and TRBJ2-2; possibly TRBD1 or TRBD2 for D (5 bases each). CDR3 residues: CASSPRVGAGELFF. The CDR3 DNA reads TGTGCCAGCAGTCCGAGGGTGGGGGCCGGGGAGCTGTTTTTT.